Presented here are 10 T cell receptor beta chains from one specimen sequenced in a study of T cell responses to AZD1222 COVID-19 vaccine. Libraries were prepared by immunoSEQ multiplex PCR; TCRdb keeps only in-frame clonotypes and omits some of them. The data show about 140,000 clones, 75% to 90% seen once. Sequenced here: peripheral blood, sampled on day 0 of AZD1222 vaccination. The receptor set was obtained from an adult in good health.

The J gene is TRBJ1-1, the V gene TRBV28; D unclear. The germline V gene encodes CDR1 MDHEN and CDR2 SYDVKM. V dropped 4 bases and J dropped 1 base, with 13 bases sitting between them. The CDR3 is 15 residues long. CDR3 amino acids: CASSSRHLTNTEAFF. CDR3 bases: TGTGCCAGCAGTTCCCGACACCTTACGAACACTGAAGCTTTCTTT.

This chain joins TRBV28 and TRBJ1-2; 9 bases agree with TRBD1. J gave up 1 base and V 6 bases, and 6 bases lay outside the gene matches. Germline CDR1 and CDR2: MDHEN and SYDVKM. This CDR3 is built from 15 residues. The CDR3 region has the DNA TGTGCCAGCAGCTGGGGGACAGGGATTAACTATGGCTACACCTTC. Encoded protein: CASSWGTGINYGYTF.

This rearrangement joins TRBV3-1 (or the pseudogene TRBV3-2) to TRBJ2-7; D assignment may be TRBD1 or TRBD2 (5 bases each). Germline V gene data show CDR1 as LGHDT and CDR2 as YNNKEL (reference sequence). The CDR3 consists of 14 residues. Deletions cut 4 bases from V and 4 bases from J, with 14 bases between. The CDR3 spells CASSPGDGGYEQYF. The CDR3 DNA sequence: TGTGCCAGCAGCCCCGGGGACGGAGGATACGAGCAGTACTTC.

The genes are TRBV19 and TRBJ1-6; 9 bases are a match to TRBD1. Germline loops: CDR1 LNHDA, CDR2 SQIVND (reference sequence). With 7 bases clipped from V and 9 bases from J, the junction kept 10 bases outside the gene matches. CDR3 length: 15 residues. The CDR3 sequence is CASKTGTGPSSPLHF. DNA for the CDR3: TGTGCCAGTAAAACGGGGACAGGGCCATCTTCACCCCTCCACTTT.

The J gene is TRBJ2-2, the V gene TRBV29-1; D unclear. This CDR3 comprises 12 residues. Trimming left V 2 bases short and J 6 bases short, with 7 bases between. CDR1 is SQVTM, CDR2 ANQGSEA, per germline. This CDR3 is CSVEKVAGELFF. As DNA, the CDR3 is TGCAGCGTTGAAAAGGTAGCCGGGGAGCTGTTTTTT.

This sequence joins TRBV5-1 and TRBJ2-7, with D perhaps matching TRBD1 or TRBD2 (5 bases each). CDR1 and CDR2 (germline): SGHRS, YFSETQ. CDR3 length equals 15 residues. V lost 0 bases, J lost 5 bases, and 15 bases lay in between. The CDR3 here is CASSLAGTEIHEQYF. The DNA for the CDR3 is TGCGCCAGCAGCTTGGCCGGGACCGAAATACACGAGCAGTACTTC.

DNA of the CDR3: TGTGCCAGTAGTATCGCAGGGCGTGCAGCTTTCTTT. Its translation: CASSIAGRAAFF. The chain joins TRBV19 to TRBJ1-1, with a tentative D call TRBD1 (5 bases). Trimming took off 3 bases at V and 10 bases at J, with 12 bases between the two ends. Germline V gene sequence: CDR1 LNHDA, CDR2 SQIVND (reference sequence). CDR3 length: 12 residues.

V gene TRBV27 combines with J gene TRBJ1-2; the D gene is possibly TRBD1 (6 bases). CDR1 is MNHEY and CDR2 is SMNVEV in the germline V gene (reference sequence). Between the trimmed V and J ends, which lost 0 bases and 0 bases, there was a span of 11 bases. This CDR3 has 16 residues. This CDR3 is CASSLSPRTANYGYTF. Here the CDR3 DNA reads TGTGCCAGCAGTTTATCCCCAAGGACAGCTAACTATGGCTACACCTTC.

This clone showed up just once. The rearrangement joins TRBV10-3 to TRBJ2-3; D might be TRBD2 (5 bases). Germline CDR1 ENHRY, CDR2 SYGVKD. This CDR3 is built from 13 residues. Between the trimmed V and J ends, which lost 6 bases and 1 base, there was a span of 8 bases. The CDR3 nucleotides read TGTGCCATCAGGGACTCCCGCACAGATACGCAGTATTTT. Its translation is CAIRDSRTDTQYF.

The chain has TRBV11-3 and TRBJ2-7, with 8 nucleotides matching TRBD2. V gave up 5 bases and J gave up 3 bases; unmatched junction bases: 6. The CDR3 totals 14 residues. Germline CDR1 SGHNT, CDR2 YENEEA. In DNA form, the CDR3 reads TGTGCCAGCAGCCCCGGGGGGGCAGGCTACGAGCAGTACTTC. It encodes CASSPGGAGYEQYF.